Below are 2 T cell receptor beta chains sequenced from a single sample in a study of T-cell reconstitution after alpha-beta-depleted transplantation in children. The library targeted TCRbeta and was prepared with unique molecular identifiers. TCRdb ran MiXCR on the PCR reads and lists one entry per CDR3 protein. This table holds hundreds of thousands of distinct CDR3 sequences, approximately 14% found once. The sample consisted of PBMCs, taken before TCRalphabeta/CD19-depleted stem cell transplant. The receptors stem from a girl under 10 years old with congenital amegakaryocytic thrombocytopenia, due to receive a stem cell transplant.

This clonotype has more than one count but fewer than ten. The CDR3 loop is CSARGPGQLAPGYTF. For the CDR3, the DNA is TGCAGTGCTAGAGGTCCGGGACAGTTGGCTCCTGGCTACACCTTC. V gene TRBV20-1 combines with J gene TRBJ1-2; 7 nucleotides align to TRBD1. Germline CDR1 and CDR2: DFQATT and SNEGSKA (reference sequence). This CDR3 region has 15 residues. V trimming: 1 base; J trimming: 7 bases; junction bases outside the gene matches: 12.

Remarks on this clonotype: No DNA is shown, since the ends of the CDR3 on it are uncertain; the CDR3 is the one TCRdb lists. The chain has TRBV5-1 and TRBJ2-5; the listed D gene, TRBD2, was not tested against the DNA. The CDR3 numbers 17 amino acids, ends counted. The V gene's germline CDR1 is SGHRS and CDR2 YFSETQ. The CDR3 protein is CASSWVASGAFPETRYF.